This TCR beta chain came from a study of blood T cell repertoires in COVID-19. Profiling relied on immunoSEQ multiplex PCR, and the TCRdb table lists in-frame clones only, not all of them. The sample has approximately 220,000 clones; around nine tenths are singletons. The CDR3 is made up of 12 amino acids. Trimming removed 6 bases from V and 1 base from J, with 6 bases in between. Germline CDR1 reads MNHEY; CDR2 reads SMNVEV (reference sequence). This receptor was identified in a woman aged 30 to 39 who had been exposed to COVID-19. The chain is built from TRBV27 and TRBJ1-2; D gene ambiguous. Sequencing was performed on PBMCs or T cells enriched from blood (not recorded which). The DNA for the CDR3 is TGTGCCAGCAGGGGCCTTAACTATGGCTACACCTTC. It yields the protein CASRGLNYGYTF.